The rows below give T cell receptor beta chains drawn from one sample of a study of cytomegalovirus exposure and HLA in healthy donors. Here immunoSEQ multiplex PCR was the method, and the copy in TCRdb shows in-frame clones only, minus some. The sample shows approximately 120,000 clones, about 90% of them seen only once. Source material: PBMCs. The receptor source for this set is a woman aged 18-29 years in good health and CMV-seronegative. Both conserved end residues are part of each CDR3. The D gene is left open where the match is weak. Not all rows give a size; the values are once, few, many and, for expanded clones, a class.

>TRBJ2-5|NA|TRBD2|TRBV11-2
CASSSGASGRETQYF
TGTGCCAGCAGCTCAGGGGCTAGCGGGAGAGAGACCCAGTACTTC
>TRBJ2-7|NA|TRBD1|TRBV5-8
CASGTGIHEQYF
TGTGCCAGCGGGACAGGGATCCACGAGCAGTACTTC
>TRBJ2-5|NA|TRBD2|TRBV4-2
CASSPGTSGNQETQYF
TGTGCCAGCAGCCCCGGGACTAGCGGAAACCAAGAGACCCAGTACTTC
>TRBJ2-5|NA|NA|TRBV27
CASSLGTTETQYF
TGTGCCAGCAGTCTAGGGACAACGGAGACCCAGTACTTC
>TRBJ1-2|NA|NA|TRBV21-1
CASRTLGPYQSDTF
TGTGCCAGCAGGACTTTGGGGCCATACCAATCTGACACCTTC
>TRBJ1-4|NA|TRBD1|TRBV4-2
CASSPSGLTGENEKLFF
TGTGCCAGCAGCCCATCCGGATTGACAGGGGAAAATGAAAAACTGTTTTTT
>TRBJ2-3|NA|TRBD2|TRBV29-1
CSVEDGLAGGFTDTQYF
TGCAGCGTTGAAGATGGACTAGCGGGAGGGTTCACAGATACGCAGTATTTT
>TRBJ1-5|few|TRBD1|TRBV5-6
CASSRDRREPQHF
TGTGCCAGCAGCAGGGACAGAAGGGAGCCCCAGCATTTT
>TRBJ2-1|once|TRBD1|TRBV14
CASSPIQGWSYNEQFF
TGTGCCAGCAGCCCTATACAGGGGTGGTCCTACAATGAGCAGTTCTTC
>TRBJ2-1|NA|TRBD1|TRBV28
CASSLRDRQFF
TGTGCCAGCAGTCTCCGGGACAGGCAGTTCTTC
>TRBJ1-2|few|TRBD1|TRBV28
CASSLGGTGRTYGYTF
TGTGCCAGCAGTTTAGGGGGGACAGGAAGAACCTATGGCTACACCTTC
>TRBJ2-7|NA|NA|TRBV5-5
CASSLAGAPEQYF
TGTGCCAGCAGCCTGGCAGGCGCCCCCGAGCAGTACTTC
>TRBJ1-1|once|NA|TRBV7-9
CASSPDSMNTEAFF
TGTGCCAGCAGCCCAGACAGTATGAACACTGAAGCTTTCTTT
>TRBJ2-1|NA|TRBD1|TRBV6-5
CASSYSVGTGGYEQFF
TGTGCCAGCAGTTACTCGGTCGGGACAGGCGGTTATGAGCAGTTCTTC
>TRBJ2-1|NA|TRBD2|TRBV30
CAWSTPGLAGDEQFF
TGTGCCTGGTCAACACCGGGACTAGCGGGAGATGAGCAGTTCTTC
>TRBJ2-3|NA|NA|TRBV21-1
CASSKVAKQGTDTQYF
TGTGCCAGCAGCAAAGTGGCAAAACAGGGTACAGATACGCAGTATTTT
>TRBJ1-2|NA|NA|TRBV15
CATSRYGERYYGYTF
TGTGCCACCAGCAGATACGGGGAGCGGTACTATGGCTACACCTTC
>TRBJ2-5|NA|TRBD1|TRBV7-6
CASSPIRGLETQYF
TGTGCCAGCAGCCCCATCAGGGGGCTGGAGACCCAGTACTTC
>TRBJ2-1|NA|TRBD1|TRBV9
CASTPGQTDYNEQFF
TGTGCCAGCACCCCGGGACAGACGGATTACAATGAGCAGTTCTTC
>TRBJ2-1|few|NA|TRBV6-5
CASSTGKNHNEQFF
TGTGCCAGCAGTACGGGGAAAAATCACAATGAGCAGTTCTTC
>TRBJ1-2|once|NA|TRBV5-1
CASTLGGGDYTF
TGCGCCAGCACCCTCGGAGGGGGGGACTACACCTTC
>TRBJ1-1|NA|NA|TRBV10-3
CAISESTRAAFF
TGTGCCATCAGTGAGTCGACCAGGGCAGCTTTCTTT
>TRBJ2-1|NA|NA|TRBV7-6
CASSLVSNGGYNEQFF
TGTGCCAGCAGCTTAGTTTCCAACGGAGGCTACAATGAGCAGTTCTTC
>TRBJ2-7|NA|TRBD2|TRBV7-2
CASSLTGLVQYF
TGTGCCAGCAGCTTAACTGGACTAGTACAGTACTTC
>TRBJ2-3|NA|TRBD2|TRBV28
CASSFYGGAEDTQYF
TGTGCCAGCAGTTTTTACGGGGGGGCCGAAGATACGCAGTATTTT
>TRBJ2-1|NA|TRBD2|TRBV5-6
CASSLVAGGEQFF
TGTGCCAGCAGCTTGGTGGCCGGGGGGGAACAGTTCTTC
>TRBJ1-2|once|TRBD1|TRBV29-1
CSVGGTDYGYTF
TGCAGCGTAGGAGGGACAGACTATGGCTACACCTTC
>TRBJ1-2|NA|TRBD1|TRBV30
CAWSVPQTGLLSRGYTF
TGTGCCTGGAGTGTACCTCAGACAGGGCTGCTTTCGCGTGGCTACACCTTC
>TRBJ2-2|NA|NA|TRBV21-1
CASSTENTGELFF
TGTGCCAGCAGCACAGAGAACACCGGGGAGCTGTTTTTT